The 20 T cell receptor beta chains reported below all come from one sample, sequenced in a study of spatial heterogeneity in lung cancer. Study-level results: Counts of expanded intratumoral alpha and beta TCRs tracked tumor mutation counts.

Time point meaning: sample taken at primary tumor resection. These TCRs' antigens remain unknown. TCRdb independently ran MiXCR on the 5' RACE reads; one entry per CDR3 protein. In the table there are tens of thousands of distinct CDR3 sequences, 15% to 20% of which are singletons. This specimen consisted of lung tumor tissue, obtained at surgery. The receptors come from a female donor with early-stage non-small cell lung cancer.

The V gene is TRBV29-1, the J gene TRBJ2-7; no clear D. Trimming shortened V by 3 bases and J by 6 bases, and 12 bases separated the two germline ends. Germline values: CDR1 SQVTM, CDR2 ANQGSEA. CDR3 length: 12 residues. The CDR3 bases are TGCAGCGTTGACCGGGCGGCCTTCGAGCAGTACTTC. This encodes CSVDRAAFEQYF.

This clonotype has more than one count but fewer than ten. This rearrangement joins TRBV7-2 to TRBJ2-3; D gene uncertain. The length of the CDR3 is 13 residues. Germline CDR1 and CDR2: SGHTA and FQGNSA. Trimming shortened V by 4 bases and J by 0 bases, and 5 bases separated the two germline ends. CDR3 protein: CASSSTSTDTQYF. CDR3 nucleotide sequence: TGTGCCAGCAGCTCGACTAGCACAGATACGCAGTATTTT.

This clonotype was counted a few times. The chain carries TRBV5-1 and TRBJ2-7; 10 nucleotides agree with TRBD1. Trimming removed 1 base from V and 5 bases from J; junction bases left unmatched: 6. Per the germline V gene, CDR1 is SGHRS and CDR2 is YFSETQ. The CDR3 has 15 residues. CDR3 region: CASSLRGQGGHEQYF. DNA of the CDR3: TGCGCCAGCAGCTTGAGAGGACAGGGGGGACACGAGCAGTACTTC.

This clonotype occurred many times. V and J are TRBV5-1 and TRBJ2-3; TRBD2 matches at 7 bases. Germline CDR1 and CDR2: SGHRS and YFSETQ. The CDR3 totals 16 residues. V gave up 0 bases and J gave up 6 bases; unmatched junction bases: 10. CDR3 sequence: CASSLALAGVADTQYF. CDR3 coding DNA: TGCGCCAGCAGCTTGGCCTTGGCGGGAGTGGCGGATACGCAGTATTTT.

This clonotype was detected ten times or more. The V and J genes are TRBV6-1 and TRBJ2-1; D is uncertain. The CDR3 totals 14 residues. Deletions cut 1 base from V and 6 bases from J, with 10 bases between. In germline, CDR1 is MNHNS, CDR2 SASEGT. In DNA, the CDR3 is TGTGCCAGCAGTGAAGTGTTTGAAATCAATGAGCAGTTCTTC. Protein product: CASSEVFEINEQFF.

The rearrangement joins TRBV7-3 to TRBJ2-1; TRBD2 agrees at 11 bases. The CDR3 has 13 amino acids. J was trimmed by 6 bases and V by 6 bases; bases with no gene match: 1. The germline gives CDR1 SGHTA, CDR2 FQGTGA. CDR3 loop: CASSSGRVNEQFF. CDR3 nucleotide sequence: TGTGCCAGCAGTAGCGGGAGGGTCAATGAGCAGTTCTTC.

This clonotype occurred a few times. A junction boundary mismatches the germline segment, possibly from a read error. The V call is TRBV19, the J call TRBJ2-7, with TRBD2 matching over 10 bases. CDR1 is LNHDA and CDR2 is SQIVND in the germline V gene (reference sequence). The CDR3 contains 15 residues. CDR3 sequence (DNA): TGTGCCAGTAGGATAGCGGGAGGCACCTCCTACGAGCAGTACTTC. Its protein is CASRIAGGTSYEQYF.

This clonotype was detected many times. V gene TRBV28 combines with J gene TRBJ2-1, with TRBD2 matching over 8 bases. V lost 5 bases to trimming and J lost 8 bases; unmatched junction nucleotides: 8. The CDR3 has 14 amino acids. Germline V gives CDR1 MDHEN, CDR2 SYDVKM. As DNA, the CDR3 is TGTGCCAGCAGTAACGGGGGGGTCATGGATGAGCAGTTCTTC. Its protein is CASSNGGVMDEQFF.

The chain combines TRBV7-6 with TRBJ2-6; D remains ambiguous. The CDR3 has 15 amino acids. V was cut by 3 bases and J by 1 base, with 7 bases left in between. The V gene's germline CDR1 is SGHVS and CDR2 FNYEAQ. The CDR3 DNA is TGTGCCAGCAGCTTCAGTCCATCTGGGGCCAACGTCCTGACTTTC. It codes for CASSFSPSGANVLTF.

The sample holds many counts of this clonotype. V usage is TRBV4-1 and J usage is TRBJ2-1; TRBD1 agrees at 9 bases. This CDR3 is built from 15 residues. V lost 2 bases to trimming and J lost 8 bases; unmatched junction nucleotides: 7. Looked up from germline, CDR1 is MGHRA and CDR2 is YSYEKL. CDR3 nucleotides: TGCGCCAGCAGCCAACCGGGACAGGGTTCGGATGAGCAGTTCTTC. Encoded protein: CASSQPGQGSDEQFF.

Many counts were recorded for this clonotype. The chain is built from TRBV28 and TRBJ2-3; possible D gene TRBD2, 6 bases. Per the germline V gene, CDR1 is MDHEN and CDR2 is SYDVKM. Trimming cost V 2 bases and J 0 bases, with 9 bases left between them. CDR3 length: 15 residues. Written as DNA, the CDR3 is TGTGCCAGCAGTTTAGCAGGGACTAGCACAGATACGCAGTATTTT. It encodes CASSLAGTSTDTQYF.

This clonotype was observed a few times. The V and J genes are TRBV28 and TRBJ2-1; either TRBD1 or TRBD2 may supply D (5 bases each). Germline V gives CDR1 MDHEN, CDR2 SYDVKM. With 2 bases removed from V and 13 bases from J, the gap between germline ends came to 9 bases. The CDR3 is made up of 11 amino acids. CDR3 coding DNA: TGTGCCAGCAGTTTAGCCGGGACCCAGTTCTTC. This encodes CASSLAGTQFF. The full variable domain, its missing parts supplied by reference TRBV28 and TRBJ2-1, is DVKVTQSSRYLVKRTGEKVFLECVQDMDHENMFWYRQDPGLGLRLIYFSYDVKMKEKGDIPEGYSVSREKKERFSLILESASTNQTSMYLCASSLAGTQFFGPGTRLTVL.

This clonotype is judged medium-sized (0.01 to 0.1%). The V call is TRBV29-1, the J call TRBJ2-6, with D tentatively TRBD2 (5 bases). Germline V gene sequence: CDR1 SQVTM, CDR2 ANQGSEA. Between the trimmed V and J ends, which lost 5 bases and 1 base, there was a span of 12 bases. This CDR3 region has 15 residues. The DNA for the CDR3 is TGCAGCGTTAGTACGGGCGGGTCTGGGGCCAACGTCCTGACTTTC. Its translation: CSVSTGGSGANVLTF.

This clonotype was seen many times. V gene TRBV29-1 combines with J gene TRBJ2-1; 11 nucleotides match TRBD1. After removal of 7 bases from V and 6 bases from J, the junction contained 5 bases not matched to a gene. The germline CDR1 and CDR2 sequences are SQVTM and ANQGSEA. The CDR3 spans 13 residues. The CDR3 coding sequence is TGCAGCGCCGGACAGGGGGCGGGCAATGAGCAGTTCTTC. Its protein product is CSAGQGAGNEQFF.

The chain recombines TRBV6-1 with TRBJ2-1; no firm D call. The CDR3 spans 14 residues. Germline V gives CDR1 MNHNS, CDR2 SASEGT. V lost 0 bases and J 1 base, leaving 4 bases between the germline ends. DNA for the CDR3: TGTGCCAGCAGTGAAGCGGCATCCTACAATGAGCAGTTCTTC. Amino acids: CASSEAASYNEQFF.

This clonotype was recorded many times. This chain uses TRBV6-1 with TRBJ2-2, with 9 bases fitting TRBD2. V lost 2 bases to trimming and J lost 8 bases; unmatched junction nucleotides: 6. This CDR3 is 15 amino acids long. Germline V gives CDR1 MNHNS, CDR2 SASEGT. The CDR3 sequence is CASSESGSGRGELFF. The CDR3 bases are TGTGCCAGCAGTGAATCGGGTAGCGGGAGAGGGGAGCTGTTTTTT.

Comments on this clonotype: The junction does not match germline at one end; this may be a read error. The chain couples TRBV2 to TRBJ2-7; 15 bases map to TRBD2. The CDR3 runs 15 residues. Per germline, CDR1 SNHLY and CDR2 FYNNEI. Here the CDR3 DNA reads TGTGCCAGCAGTGGGACTAGCGGGAGGGTTCGCGAGAAGTACTTC. It encodes CASSGTSGRVREKYF.

By sample fraction, this clonotype is medium-sized. CDR3 in amino acids: CASSSPKVEQFF. CDR3 bases: TGCGCCAGCAGCTCGCCTAAGGTAGAGCAGTTCTTC. The chain combines TRBV5-1 with TRBJ2-1; D ambiguous. CDR1 and CDR2 from the germline V gene are SGHRS and YFSETQ. Trimming removed 3 bases from V and 10 bases from J, with 11 bases in between. This CDR3 spans 12 amino acids.

V usage is TRBV5-1 and J usage is TRBJ2-5; 12 positions match TRBD2. V shed 6 bases, J shed 3 bases, and the junction held 6 bases outside the gene matches. There are 15 residues in the CDR3. Germline-derived CDR1 and CDR2 are SGHRS and YFSETQ. The CDR3, as DNA: TGCGCCAGCATCCCAGGACTAGCGGGGAAAGAGACCCAGTACTTC. This encodes CASIPGLAGKETQYF.

This clonotype has more than one count but fewer than ten. The gene calls are TRBV27 and TRBJ2-1, with 10 bases aligning to TRBD2. V lost 4 bases to trimming and J lost 7 bases; unmatched junction nucleotides: 4. The CDR3 runs 14 residues. Per germline, CDR1 MNHEY and CDR2 SMNVEV (reference sequence). The CDR3 DNA is TGTGCCAGCAGTTCTCTAGCGGGAGAGAATGAGCAGTTCTTC. It specifies CASSSLAGENEQFF.